Listed here are 27 T cell receptor beta chains from one sample, sequenced in a study of T-cell memory formation after mild COVID-19. TCRdb re-analysed the 5' RACE reads in MiXCR, keeping a single row per CDR3 protein. This table holds 400,000 or so distinct CDR3 sequences, over 15% found once. Sample: PBMCs or a T cell subset sorted from them (not recorded which). These receptors originate from an adult woman who had mild COVID-19 (a few samples of this study predate the infection). Cell type and time point are not known.

The V call is TRBV18, the J call TRBJ2-1, with TRBD1 identical over 9 bases. Germline CDR1 reads KGHSH; CDR2 reads LQKENI. The CDR3 is 16 amino acids. V lost 6 bases, J lost 0 bases, and 6 bases stayed unmatched. CDR3 loop: CASSLGTGISYNEQFF. CDR3 bases: TGTGCCAGCTCTCTAGGGACAGGGATCTCCTACAATGAGCAGTTCTTC.

The rearrangement links TRBV27 to TRBJ1-5, with a tentative D call TRBD1 (6 bases). From germline, CDR1 is MNHEY and CDR2 SMNVEV (reference sequence). The ends were cut back, 4 bases at V and 0 bases at J, with 10 bases in the middle. This CDR3 is 15 amino acids long. CDR3 nucleotide sequence: TGTGCCAGCAGTTCGAGGGGGTATAGCAATCAGCCCCAGCATTTT. This encodes CASSSRGYSNQPQHF.

The rearrangement uses TRBV11-2 and TRBJ1-6; 9 bases line up with TRBD1. In germline, CDR1 is SGHAT, CDR2 FQNNGV. Trimming took 3 bases from V and 9 from J; bases not matched to a gene: 3. The CDR3 runs to 14 residues. In DNA, the CDR3 is TGTGCCAGCAGCTTGGGGACAGGGATTTCACCCCTCCACTTT. This gives the protein CASSLGTGISPLHF.

Only a few counts were recorded for this clonotype. CDR3 sequence reads: CASRYDTMNTEAFF. The CDR3 DNA reads as TGCGCCAGCAGGTATGACACGATGAACACTGAAGCTTTCTTT. The chain has TRBV5-1 and TRBJ1-1; D unclear. The germline V gene encodes CDR1 SGHRS and CDR2 YFSETQ. The length of the CDR3 is 14 residues. V shed 5 bases and J shed 0 bases, with 11 bases lying between them.

This sequence joins TRBV24-1 and TRBJ2-1; 11 positions match TRBD2. Germline CDR1 is KGHDR and CDR2 is SFDVKD. The CDR3 contains 17 residues. After removal of 4 bases from V and 4 bases from J, the junction contained 8 bases not matched to a gene. The CDR3 DNA sequence: TGTGCCACCAGTGAGGGATCCGGGACTAGCGGATACAATGAGCAGTTCTTC. Protein: CATSEGSGTSGYNEQFF.

The chain couples TRBV5-1 to TRBJ2-4; possible D gene TRBD1, 6 bases. The CDR3 is made up of 13 amino acids. V was trimmed by 2 bases and J by 7 bases, leaving 10 bases between them. CDR1 and CDR2 from the germline V gene are SGHRS and YFSETQ. The CDR3 nucleotides are TGCGCCAGCAGCTTTCGGGACACCAACATTCAGTACTTC. Translation: CASSFRDTNIQYF.

This clonotype was counted between two and nine times. The chain joins TRBV29-1 to TRBJ1-1; the D gene is possibly TRBD1 (6 bases). This CDR3 contains 13 residues. V shed 7 bases and J shed 1 base, with 13 bases lying between them. Germline CDR1 reads SQVTM; CDR2 reads ANQGSEA. The CDR3 sequence: CSAKTGTNTEAFF. The CDR3 DNA is TGCAGCGCTAAAACAGGGACGAACACTGAAGCTTTCTTT. Drawing the rest from reference TRBV29-1 and TRBJ1-1, the complete variable domain is SAVISQKPSRDICQRGTSLTIQCQVDSQVTMMFWYRQQPGQSLTLIATANQGSEATYESGFVIDKFPISRPNLTFSTLTVSNMSPEDSSIYLCSAKTGTNTEAFFGQGTRLTVV.

This clonotype was observed a few times. The chain uses TRBV29-1 and TRBJ1-1, with 9 positions matching TRBD1. The CDR3 is made up of 13 amino acids. Trimming cost V 7 bases and J 5 bases; bases outside gene matches: 8. CDR1 is SQVTM, CDR2 ANQGSEA, per germline. For the CDR3, the DNA is TGCAGCGCGCGACAGGGGGTAGAGACTGAAGCTTTCTTT. The encoded protein is CSARQGVETEAFF.

The chain uses TRBV7-9 and TRBJ1-2, with 7 bases matching TRBD1. V trimming: 6 bases; J trimming: 4 bases; junction bases outside the gene matches: 11. CDR1 and CDR2 (germline): SEHNR, FQNEAQ (reference sequence). The CDR3 consists of 15 residues. This CDR3 reads CASSHRDSLSYGYTF. The CDR3 region has the DNA TGTGCCAGCAGTCACCGGGACAGCCTCTCCTATGGCTACACCTTC.

The chain links TRBV4-3 to TRBJ2-1; 7 bases line up with TRBD2. The CDR3 has 15 amino acids. V lost 1 base and J lost 6; bases outside the gene matches: 6. Germline CDR1 is LGHNA and CDR2 is YSLEER. This chain's CDR3 is CASSQGRGSINEQFF. In DNA form, the CDR3 reads TGCGCCAGCAGCCAAGGACGCGGGAGCATCAATGAGCAGTTCTTC.

CDR3 sequence reads: CSAIRRDRVEGYTF. CDR3 DNA: TGCAGTGCTATACGCCGGGACAGGGTAGAGGGCTACACCTTC. The chain joins TRBV20-1 to TRBJ1-2, with TRBD1 identical over 9 bases. This CDR3 has 14 amino acids. Per the germline V gene, CDR1 is DFQATT and CDR2 is SNEGSKA (reference sequence). Trimming took 4 bases from V and 8 from J; bases not matched to a gene: 11.

Judged by abundance, this clonotype is medium-sized. The J gene is TRBJ1-1, the V gene TRBV19, with a weak D call TRBD1 (6 bases). Looked up from germline, CDR1 is LNHDA and CDR2 is SQIVND (reference sequence). This CDR3 has 13 residues. V was trimmed by 3 bases and J by 4 bases, leaving 9 bases between them. The CDR3 protein is CASSIGGGTEAFF. The CDR3 nucleotides are TGTGCCAGTAGTATCGGAGGGGGCACTGAAGCTTTCTTT.

This clonotype was counted at least ten times. This chain links TRBV4-3 with TRBJ2-1; 11 positions match TRBD2. V lost 2 bases and J lost 9; bases outside the gene matches: 9. Germline CDR1 reads LGHNA; CDR2 reads YSLEER. The CDR3 extends over 16 amino acids. The CDR3 DNA is TGCGCCAGCAGCCAAAAACTAGCGGGAGATCTTACTGAGCAGTTCTTC. It encodes CASSQKLAGDLTEQFF.

This clonotype turned up a few times. The rearrangement uses TRBV7-3 and TRBJ2-1, with 7 bases identical to TRBD2. This CDR3 comprises 24 residues. Germline V lookup: CDR1 SGHTA, CDR2 FQGTGA. The trim removed 1 base at V and 0 bases at J, leaving 27 bases unmatched. The CDR3 sequence: CASSLRGRASGEAHSEGSYNEQFF. Here the CDR3 DNA reads TGTGCCAGCAGCTTAAGAGGAAGGGCTAGCGGAGAGGCTCACAGTGAAGGCTCCTACAATGAGCAGTTCTTC.

This clonotype was picked up a small number of times. V gene TRBV4-3 combines with J gene TRBJ2-1; the match to TRBD2 covers 12 bases. The V gene end was trimmed by 1 base and the J gene end by 3 bases; junction bases not matched to a gene: 4. The CDR3 length is 17 residues. Germline V gene lookup returns CDR1 LGHNA and CDR2 YSLEER. The CDR3 region is CASSQATSGSYYNEQFF. The CDR3 DNA reads TGCGCCAGCAGCCAAGCGACTAGCGGGAGTTACTACAATGAGCAGTTCTTC.

The rearrangement links TRBV12-3 or TRBV12-4 to TRBJ2-1, with no clear D. V lost 3 bases and J 9 bases, leaving 6 bases between the germline ends. The CDR3 extends over 11 amino acids. The CDR3 nucleotides read TGTGCCAGCAGTTTTTTAAGTGAGCAGTTCTTC. Translating it yields CASSFLSEQFF.

A few counts support this clonotype. The V call is TRBV6-2 or TRBV6-3, the J call TRBJ2-5, with 7 bases that match TRBD1. This CDR3 comprises 14 residues. V lost 6 bases and J lost 7; bases outside the gene matches: 11. The germline CDR1 and CDR2 sequences are MNHEY and SVGEGT. CDR3 bases: TGTGCCAGCAGCCCTTCTACAGGGGTGGGGACCCAGTACTTC. The encoded protein is CASSPSTGVGTQYF.

The chain is built from TRBV5-6 and TRBJ2-1, with 10 bases fitting TRBD2. With V trimmed by 4 bases and J by 6 bases, 10 bases remained unmatched. The CDR3 contains 16 residues. Germline V gene lookup returns CDR1 SGHDT and CDR2 YYEEEE. The CDR3 bases are TGTGCCAGCAGCCTTGCTCTAGCGGGGGCCCTCAATGAGCAGTTCTTC. Translated, it gives CASSLALAGALNEQFF.

In this sample, this clonotype turned up a few times. The genes are TRBV20-1 and TRBJ1-1, with TRBD1 matching 7 bases. The CDR3 has 13 residues. The V gene's germline CDR1 is DFQATT and CDR2 SNEGSKA (reference sequence). The trim removed 5 bases at V and 0 bases at J, leaving 3 bases unmatched. In nucleotides, the CDR3 is TGCAGTGCTGAAGGACAGGTGAACACTGAAGCTTTCTTT. Translating it yields CSAEGQVNTEAFF.

V gene TRBV7-3 combines with J gene TRBJ2-2; tentative D call: TRBD2 (6 bases). Per the germline V gene, CDR1 is SGHTA and CDR2 is FQGTGA. The V gene lost 4 bases and the J gene lost 5 bases, with 8 bases spanning the gap. The CDR3 length is 13 residues. The CDR3, as DNA: TGTGCCAGCAGCTCCCGGGGGACCGGGGAGCTGTTTTTT. Protein: CASSSRGTGELFF.

CDR3 residues: CASSPIAQPQETQYF. CDR3 sequence (DNA): TGTGCCAGCAGTCCCATAGCCCAGCCGCAAGAGACCCAGTACTTC. This chain joins TRBV27 and TRBJ2-5; D ambiguous. This CDR3 contains 15 residues. Between the trimmed V and J ends, which lost 5 bases and 2 bases, there was a span of 15 bases. The germline V gene has CDR1 MNHEY and CDR2 SMNVEV (reference sequence).

The table lists this clonotype with a few counts. The chain combines TRBV20-1 with TRBJ2-7; D perhaps matches TRBD1 (6 bases). Trimming cost V 6 bases and J 3 bases, with 12 bases left between them. The CDR3 extends over 12 amino acids. Germline V lookup: CDR1 DFQATT, CDR2 SNEGSKA (reference sequence). The CDR3 is CSAREGGYEQYF. CDR3 coding DNA: TGCAGTGCCAGGGAAGGGGGCTACGAGCAGTACTTC.

This clonotype has a handful of counts. This chain uses TRBV15 with TRBJ1-3; TRBD1 agrees at 8 bases. V lost 5 bases to trimming and J lost 0 bases; unmatched junction nucleotides: 3. CDR1 and CDR2 from the germline V gene are LNHNV and YYDKDF (reference sequence). The CDR3 sequence is 15 residues long. The CDR3: CATSGQGFSGNTIYF. The CDR3 region has the DNA TGTGCCACCAGCGGACAGGGATTCTCTGGAAACACCATATATTTT.

V and J are TRBV12-3 or TRBV12-4 and TRBJ2-1; D uncertain. The length of the CDR3 is 16 residues. The germline V and J ends were trimmed by 4 bases and 0 bases, with 13 bases remaining between them. The CDR3 protein is CASSSLDWNSYNEQFF. The CDR3 nucleotides are TGTGCCAGCAGTTCCCTCGACTGGAACTCCTACAATGAGCAGTTCTTC.

This clonotype was picked up many times. The V and J genes are TRBV7-6 and TRBJ2-5; a possible D gene is TRBD2 (6 bases). CDR1 is SGHVS, CDR2 FNYEAQ, per germline. The CDR3 has 16 amino acids. V was clipped by 1 base and J by 4 bases, with 16 bases between them. The CDR3 DNA reads as TGTGCCAGCAGCTTAGACCCCGGGAGTCAGCTAGAGACCCAGTACTTC. Its protein is CASSLDPGSQLETQYF. Combining the CDR3 with reference TRBV7-6 and TRBJ2-5 gives the whole variable domain GAGVSQSPRYKVTKRGQDVALRCDPISGHVSLYWYRQALGQGPEFLTYFNYEAQQDKSGLPNDRFSAERPEGSISTLTIQRTEQRDSAMYRCASSLDPGSQLETQYFGPGTRLLVL.

This clonotype occurred a few times. The chain has TRBV12-3 or TRBV12-4 and TRBJ2-7; a weak D match, TRBD2 (6 bases). Trimming pared 5 bases from V and 4 bases from J, leaving 18 bases between. The CDR3 spans 15 residues. For the CDR3, the DNA is TGTGCCAGCAGTCAACCTAGCGCGGGGAAATACGAGCAGTACTTC. Translating gives CASSQPSAGKYEQYF.

This chain uses TRBV18 with TRBJ2-5; no clear D. There are 15 residues in the CDR3. Germline V gene sequence: CDR1 KGHSH, CDR2 LQKENI. The germline V and J ends were trimmed by 6 bases and 1 base, with 15 bases remaining between them. The CDR3, as DNA: TGTGCCAGCTCTCTGGACCCCGCCACCCAAGAGACCCAGTACTTC. Its translation is CASSLDPATQETQYF.